Included here is one T cell receptor (beta chain) sequence, with context. Antigen specificity is unknown. This CDR3 spans 17 amino acids. Germline CDR1 KGHSH, CDR2 LQKENI. V was pared by 0 bases and J by 2 bases, with 7 bases of the junction left unmatched. The data are from a study of PD-L1 blockade in urothelial cancer. Study overall: Males with bladder-origin urothelial cancer constituted twenty-five of 29 patients.

Whole-study findings and limits: Pretreatment TCR clonality in blood, when below the median, was predictive of better survival.

Using immunoSEQ multiplex PCR, the repertoire was profiled, and TCRdb retains in-frame clones only, with some absent. The data hold 90,000 to 120,000 clones, with roughly 84% observed a single time. The receptor was isolated from a man aged 50-60 years with urothelial cancer. This sequence joins TRBV18 and TRBJ1-5; 7 nucleotides match TRBD1. This specimen was PBMCs, taken around atezolizumab (anti-PD-L1) treatment. The CDR3 here is CASSPPVAGGRNQPQHF. In DNA, the CDR3 is TGTGCCAGCTCACCACCGGTGGCAGGGGGTCGCAATCAGCCCCAGCATTTT.